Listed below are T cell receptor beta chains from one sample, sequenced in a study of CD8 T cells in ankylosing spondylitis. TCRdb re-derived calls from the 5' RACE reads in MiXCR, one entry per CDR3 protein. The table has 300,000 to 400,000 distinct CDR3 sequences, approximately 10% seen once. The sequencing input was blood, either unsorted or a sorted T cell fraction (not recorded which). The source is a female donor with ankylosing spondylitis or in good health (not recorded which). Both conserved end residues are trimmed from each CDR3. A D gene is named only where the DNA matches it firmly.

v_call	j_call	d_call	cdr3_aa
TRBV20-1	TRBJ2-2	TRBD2	SARDLLAGGPGTGELF
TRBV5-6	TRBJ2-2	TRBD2	ASSLRLAGPNTGELF
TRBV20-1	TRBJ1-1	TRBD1	ARGGVNEAF
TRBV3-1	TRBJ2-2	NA	ACSQGGSVRVTGELF
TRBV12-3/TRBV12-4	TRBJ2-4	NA	ASSSAGAIQY
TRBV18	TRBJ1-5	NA	ASSPATSNQPQH
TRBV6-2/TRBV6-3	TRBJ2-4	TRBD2	ASSPRTSGTSKNIQY
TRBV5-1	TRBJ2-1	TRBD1	ASTPGTGRNEQF
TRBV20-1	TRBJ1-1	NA	SAPRYTEAF
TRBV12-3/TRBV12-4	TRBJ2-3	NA	ASSRWASTDTQY
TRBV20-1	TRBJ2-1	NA	SANLASYNEQF
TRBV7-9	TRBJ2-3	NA	ASSQDLPAGDTQY
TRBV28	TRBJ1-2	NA	ASSPPAVYGYT
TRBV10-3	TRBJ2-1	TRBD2	AYSGTSRTNEQF
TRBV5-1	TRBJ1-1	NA	ASRSDLNTEAF
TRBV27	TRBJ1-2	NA	ASSLGRGSGYT
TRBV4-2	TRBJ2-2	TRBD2	ASSPGYLAGGVTGELF
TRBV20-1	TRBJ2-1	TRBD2	SVRRGGSTGNEQF
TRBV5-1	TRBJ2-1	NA	ASSLDGYNEQF
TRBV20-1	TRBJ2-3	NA	STRSTDTQY
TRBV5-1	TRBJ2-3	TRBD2	ASSPGLAGRSSTDTQY
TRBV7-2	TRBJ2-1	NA	ASSSTRQLPGNEQF
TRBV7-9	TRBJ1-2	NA	ASSLLLGRQGNYGYT
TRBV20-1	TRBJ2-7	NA	SARATGSYEQY
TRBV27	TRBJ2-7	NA	ASRPLLVLREQY
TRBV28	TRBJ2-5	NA	ASTQGLETQY
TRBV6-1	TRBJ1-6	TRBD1	ASREDRDNSPLH
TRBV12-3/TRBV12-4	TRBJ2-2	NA	ASSPYSGELF
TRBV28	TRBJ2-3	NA	ASSLPGRADTQY
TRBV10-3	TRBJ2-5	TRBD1	AISAGGETFQETQY